One and the same sample provided the 15 T cell receptor beta chains below, sequenced in a study of blood T cell repertoires in COVID-19. The data were produced by immunoSEQ multiplex PCR, yet TCRdb's version contains in-frame clones alone and is incomplete. The data show under 250,000 clones, roughly 84% seen once. Sequencing was performed on peripheral blood. The source is a middle-aged man with active or convalescent COVID-19.

The V gene is TRBV20-1, the J gene TRBJ1-6; D unresolved. Germline CDR1 is DFQATT and CDR2 is SNEGSKA (reference sequence). Trimming stripped 7 bases from V and 9 bases from J, with 10 bases between. CDR3 length equals 11 residues. The CDR3 sequence is CSVDRGSPLHF. Here the CDR3 DNA reads TGCAGTGTCGACCGCGGTTCACCCCTCCACTTT.

The chain uses TRBV19 and TRBJ1-3; 7 bases fit TRBD1. The germline gives CDR1 LNHDA, CDR2 SQIVND (reference sequence). The length of the CDR3 is 13 residues. V lost 7 bases and J lost 4; bases outside the gene matches: 4. The CDR3 DNA sequence: TGTGCCAGTACAAGGGGGCAAGGAAACACCATATATTTT. Residues: CASTRGQGNTIYF.

This clone was seen a handful of times. CDR3 coding DNA: TGTGCCAGGAAGAAAGACAGCAACACTGAAGCTTTCTTT. It specifies CARKKDSNTEAFF. The gene calls are TRBV2 and TRBJ1-1, with D perhaps matching TRBD1 (5 bases). Looked up from germline, CDR1 is SNHLY and CDR2 is FYNNEI. The CDR3 runs to 13 residues. V lost 9 bases and J 2 bases, leaving 13 bases between the germline ends.

V and J are TRBV6-5 and TRBJ1-4, with 8 bases that match TRBD1. V shed 6 bases, J shed 4 bases, and the junction held 4 bases outside the gene matches. The CDR3 consists of 14 residues. Germline lookup yields CDR1 MNHEY and CDR2 SVGAGI. CDR3: CASRTGALNEKLFF. CDR3 DNA: TGTGCCAGCAGGACAGGGGCCCTTAATGAAAAACTGTTTTTT.

The CDR3 loop reads CASSLGDRFQETQYF. The CDR3 DNA is TGTGCCAGCAGTTTGGGGGACAGGTTTCAAGAGACCCAGTACTTC. J is TRBJ2-5 and V is TRBV28, with 8 bases lining up with TRBD1. V gave up 3 bases and J gave up 2 bases; unmatched junction bases: 5. CDR3 length equals 15 residues. Germline CDR1 reads MDHEN; CDR2 reads SYDVKM. Drawing the rest from reference TRBV28 and TRBJ2-5, the complete variable domain is DVKVTQSSRYLVKRTGEKVFLECVQDMDHENMFWYRQDPGLGLRLIYFSYDVKMKEKGDIPEGYSVSREKKERFSLILESASTNQTSMYLCASSLGDRFQETQYFGPGTRLLVL.

CDR3 bases: TGTGCCAGCAGTGACCAACAGGGAGATACGCAGTATTTT. It specifies CASSDQQGDTQYF. The V gene is TRBV6-4, the J gene TRBJ2-3, with D possibly being TRBD1 (6 bases). This CDR3 region has 13 residues. Germline loops: CDR1 MRHNA, CDR2 SNTAGT. Trimming took off 2 bases at V and 5 bases at J, with 8 bases between the two ends.

This clone was detected once. This chain uses TRBV5-1 with TRBJ1-1; 9 bases align to TRBD1. Germline V gene data show CDR1 as SGHRS and CDR2 as YFSETQ. The CDR3 sequence is 14 residues long. V lost 4 bases to trimming and J lost 1 base; unmatched junction nucleotides: 2. CDR3 sequence reads: CASSVTGGNTEAFF. The CDR3 bases are TGCGCCAGCAGCGTGACAGGGGGGAACACTGAAGCTTTCTTT.

The chain links TRBV29-1 to TRBJ1-1; 7 nucleotides match TRBD1. The CDR3 is 10 amino acids. The V gene's germline CDR1 is SQVTM and CDR2 ANQGSEA. J was trimmed by 9 bases and V by 6 bases; bases with no gene match: 4. The CDR3 sequence: CSVLTGQAFF. The CDR3 DNA sequence: TGCAGCGTATTGACAGGGCAAGCTTTCTTT.

This clone was observed a single time. The chain recombines TRBV19 with TRBJ1-6; 8 bases align to TRBD1. Germline CDR1 LNHDA, CDR2 SQIVND (reference sequence). CDR3 length: 14 residues. J gave up 8 bases and V 6 bases, and 6 bases lay outside the gene matches. The CDR3 region has the DNA TGTGCCAGTAGATCGGACAGGGTATATTCACCCCTCCACTTT. As protein: CASRSDRVYSPLHF.

This chain links TRBV20-1 with TRBJ1-2; D remains unclear. Trimming cost V 3 bases and J 5 bases, with 10 bases left between them. Per germline, CDR1 DFQATT and CDR2 SNEGSKA (reference sequence). The CDR3 is 12 amino acids. CDR3 bases: TGCAGTGCTAGTAACCGGGATTATGGCTACACCTTC. It translates to CSASNRDYGYTF.

The chain joins TRBV4-3 to TRBJ2-3; 8 positions match TRBD2. The V gene end was trimmed by 0 bases and the J gene end by 6 bases; junction bases not matched to a gene: 5. Germline V gives CDR1 LGHNA, CDR2 YSLEER. CDR3 length equals 15 residues. CDR3 residues: CASSQDWRGADTQYF. The CDR3 region has the DNA TGCGCCAGCAGCCAAGACTGGCGGGGGGCGGATACGCAGTATTTT.

The V gene is TRBV18, the J gene TRBJ2-7; maybe TRBD1 (6 bases). Germline CDR1 and CDR2: KGHSH and LQKENI. V was cut by 6 bases and J by 3 bases, with 15 bases left in between. The CDR3 extends over 14 amino acids. This CDR3 reads CASSRGQGNYEQYF. In DNA, the CDR3 is TGTGCCAGCTCCCGAGGTCAGGGGAACTACGAGCAGTACTTC.

This clone was observed once. V usage is TRBV6-1 and J usage is TRBJ1-2; D is uncertain. The CDR3 has 14 residues. Looked up from germline, CDR1 is MNHNS and CDR2 is SASEGT. Between the trimmed V and J ends, which lost 0 bases and 0 bases, there was a span of 5 bases. CDR3 amino acids: CASSEAQTNYGYTF. In DNA, the CDR3 is TGTGCCAGCAGTGAAGCCCAGACTAACTATGGCTACACCTTC.

The gene calls are TRBV5-1 and TRBJ1-2, with D possibly TRBD1 on 5 matching bases. The CDR3 has 14 residues. V lost 4 bases, J lost 3 bases, and 13 bases lay in between. Germline CDR1 is SGHRS and CDR2 is YFSETQ. In nucleotides, the CDR3 is TGCGCCAGCAGCGTTGGCGGGACGGACTATGGCTACACCTTC. It translates to CASSVGGTDYGYTF.

The chain links TRBV10-3 to TRBJ2-7, with 9 nucleotides matching TRBD1. Unmatched junction bases numbered 6, after V lost 6 bases and J lost 0 bases. This CDR3 has 15 residues. Germline loops: CDR1 ENHRY, CDR2 SYGVKD. The CDR3 DNA reads as TGTGCCATCAGCCCGGGACAGGGAAACTCCTACGAGCAGTACTTC. It yields the protein CAISPGQGNSYEQYF.